This T cell receptor (beta chain) was profiled in a study of PD-1 blockade in mismatch repair-deficient tumors. A few pembrolizumab responders had their TCRs sequenced. In germline, CDR1 is SGHVS, CDR2 FNYEAQ. The V gene end was trimmed by 5 bases and the J gene end by 1 base; junction bases not matched to a gene: 6. This CDR3 has 17 amino acids. Sequenced by immunoSEQ multiplex PCR; TCRdb stores in-frame clones only, minus some. The sample has roughly 14,000 clones, approximately 88% seen once. The clonotype comes from an adult with mismatch repair-deficient cancer. The chain employs TRBV7-6 and TRBJ2-2, with TRBD2 identical over 11 bases. Sequencing used PBMCs, obtained before pembrolizumab treatment. CDR3 loop: CASSLNLAGGNTGELFF. The CDR3 region has the DNA TGTGCCAGCAGCCTGAATCTAGCGGGAGGGAACACCGGGGAGCTGTTTTTT.